This section outlines one T cell receptor beta chain sequence together with its context. This study enrolled people aged about 18 to 90 from around 26 US geographic areas. Per the original methods: Using reference gene primer amplification, nucleated cell counts were estimated. Sequenced by immunoSEQ multiplex PCR; TCRdb stores in-frame clones only, minus some. V and J calls plus clone size are reproduced from that table; the DNA served to infer D and trimming. The data show a few hundred thousand clones, with 86% seen just once and 3% to 4.5% held by the top ten. CDR1 is SGHTA, CDR2 FQGNSA, per germline. After removal of 4 bases from V and 1 base from J, the junction contained 10 bases not matched to a gene. The CDR3 length is 17 residues. This sample was included in a study of blood T cell repertoires in COVID-19. Study-wide background: Italy, Spain and the United States were the sources of the convalescent and acute COVID-19 samples. T cells, B-cell-depleted T cells, or PBMCs supplied cDNA or gDNA.

The genes are TRBV7-2 and TRBJ2-4; 7 positions agree with TRBD1. The receptor was isolated from a woman aged 40 to 50 with acute COVID-19. The sequencing sample was made of PBMCs or T cells enriched from blood (not recorded which). CDR3: CASSWTGPQGAKNIQYF. DNA of the CDR3: TGTGCCAGCAGCTGGACAGGCCCACAAGGGGCCAAAAACATTCAGTACTTC.